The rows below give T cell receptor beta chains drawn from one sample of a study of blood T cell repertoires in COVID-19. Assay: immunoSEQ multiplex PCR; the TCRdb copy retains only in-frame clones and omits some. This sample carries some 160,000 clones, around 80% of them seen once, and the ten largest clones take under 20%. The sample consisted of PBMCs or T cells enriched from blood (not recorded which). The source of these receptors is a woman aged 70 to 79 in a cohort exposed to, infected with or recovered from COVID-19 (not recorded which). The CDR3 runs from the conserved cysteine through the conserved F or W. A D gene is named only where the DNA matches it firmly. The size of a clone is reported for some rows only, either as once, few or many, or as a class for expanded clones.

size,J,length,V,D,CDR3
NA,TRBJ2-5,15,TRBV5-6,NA,CASSSGLYARETQYF
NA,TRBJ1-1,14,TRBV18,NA,CASSPTPGETEAFF
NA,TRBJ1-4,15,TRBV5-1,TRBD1,CASSLRQGVNEKLFF
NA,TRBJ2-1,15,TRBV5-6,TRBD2,CASSLTGTSGNEQFF
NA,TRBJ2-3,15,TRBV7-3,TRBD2,CASSLNGRPADTQYF
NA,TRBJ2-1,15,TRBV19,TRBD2,CASSMAGEPGDEQFF
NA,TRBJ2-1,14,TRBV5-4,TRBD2,CASSFGTSYNEQFF
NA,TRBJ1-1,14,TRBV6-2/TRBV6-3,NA,CASSGAGGATEAFF
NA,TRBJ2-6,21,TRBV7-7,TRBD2,CASSPAGLAVRGLSGANVLTF
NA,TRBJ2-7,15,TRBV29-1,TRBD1,CSVEGQGATPYEQYF
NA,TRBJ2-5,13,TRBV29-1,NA,CSQGGSRQETQYF
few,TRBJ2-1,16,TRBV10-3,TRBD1,CAISDGQGGSYNEQFF
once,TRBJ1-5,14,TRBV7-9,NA,CASSIGHSNQPQHF
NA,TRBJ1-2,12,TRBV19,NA,CASTSGREGYTF
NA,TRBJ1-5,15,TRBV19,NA,CASSIDVARVRPQHF
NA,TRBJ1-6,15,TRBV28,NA,CASSSPGDNNSPLHF
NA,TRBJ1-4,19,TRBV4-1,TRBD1,CASSHLGQGLGFRLGKLFF
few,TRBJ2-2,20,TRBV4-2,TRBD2,CASSPQGTSGRPSNTGELFF
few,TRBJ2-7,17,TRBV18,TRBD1,CASSPRGQGALRDEQYF
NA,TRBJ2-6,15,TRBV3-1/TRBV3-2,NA,CASSPGFSGANVLTF
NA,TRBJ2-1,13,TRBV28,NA,CASRRASNWEQFF
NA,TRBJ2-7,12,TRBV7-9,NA,CASSFHRDEQYF
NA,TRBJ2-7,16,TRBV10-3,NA,CAINPNSGQRAGEQYF
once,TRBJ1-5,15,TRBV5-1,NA,CASSPGGGRNQPQHF
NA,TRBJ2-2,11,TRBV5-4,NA,CAGSIAGELFF
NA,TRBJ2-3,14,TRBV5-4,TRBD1,CASNNRDRGDTQYF
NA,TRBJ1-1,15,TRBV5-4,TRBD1,CASSLAPGGNTEAFF
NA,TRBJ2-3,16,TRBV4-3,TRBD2,CASSQGSGSISGTQYF
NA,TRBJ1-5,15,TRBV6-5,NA,CASSSVGNSNQPQHF
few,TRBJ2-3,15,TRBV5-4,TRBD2,CASSGGVRITDTQYF
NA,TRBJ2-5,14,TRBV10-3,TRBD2,CAISELATEETQYF
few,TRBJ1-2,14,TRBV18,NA,CASSPPTPLYGYTF
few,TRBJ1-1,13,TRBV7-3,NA,CASSSSRQEVAFF
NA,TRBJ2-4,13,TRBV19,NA,CASSQQGRDIQYF
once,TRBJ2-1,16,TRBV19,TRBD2,CASPEGSAGEGNEQFF
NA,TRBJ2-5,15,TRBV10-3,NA,CAISESMRGGETQYF
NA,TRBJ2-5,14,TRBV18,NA,CASSFGQTQETQYF
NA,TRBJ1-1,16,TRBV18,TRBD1,CASSPTGQTLNTEAFF
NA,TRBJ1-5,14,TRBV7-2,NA,CASSPRGQNQPQHF
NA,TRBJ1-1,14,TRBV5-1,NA,CASSLLSTNTEAFF
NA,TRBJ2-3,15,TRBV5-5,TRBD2,CASSLPSGSTDTQYF
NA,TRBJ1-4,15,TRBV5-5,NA,CASSEHLATNEKLFF
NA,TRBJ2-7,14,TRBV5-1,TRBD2,CASSPGLAGDEQYF
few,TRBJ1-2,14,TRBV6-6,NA,CASSYPGQGYGYTF
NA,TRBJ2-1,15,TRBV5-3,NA,CARSLAGVPYNEQFF
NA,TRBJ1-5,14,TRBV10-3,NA,CAISDRASNQPQHF
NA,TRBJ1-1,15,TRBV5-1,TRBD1,CASSLALQGATEAFF
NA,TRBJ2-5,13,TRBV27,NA,CASSNPQQETQYF
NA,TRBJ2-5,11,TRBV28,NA,CASSLQETQYF
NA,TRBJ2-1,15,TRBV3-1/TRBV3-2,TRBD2,CASSQVGTGGNEQFF
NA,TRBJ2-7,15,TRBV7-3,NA,CASSLGAALGHEQYF
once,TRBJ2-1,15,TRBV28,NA,CASSYRQAVDNEQFF
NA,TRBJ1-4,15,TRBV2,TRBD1,CASRIQGTTNEKLFF
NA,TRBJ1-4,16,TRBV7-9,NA,CASSPTWAESNEKLFF
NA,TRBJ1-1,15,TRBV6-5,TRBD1,CASRPGQGMNTEAFF